Listed here are 18 T cell receptor beta chains from one sample, sequenced in a study of blood T cell repertoires in COVID-19. Measured with immunoSEQ multiplex PCR; TCRdb has only the in-frame clones, and not every one. Of approximately 110,000 clones listed, around three quarters are singletons. Sequencing was carried out using peripheral blood. All receptors derive from a human donor in a cohort sampled during active or convalescent COVID-19.

This chain uses TRBV7-9 with TRBJ1-2; D is unresolved. Trimming left V 3 bases short and J 4 bases short, with 15 bases between. The CDR3 is 15 amino acids. Germline V gives CDR1 SEHNR, CDR2 FQNEAQ (reference sequence). The CDR3 DNA follows: TGTGCCAGCAGCTTTACCCCGATGAGGGTCTATGGCTACACCTTC. As protein: CASSFTPMRVYGYTF.

The chain couples TRBV11-2 to TRBJ2-7, with 8 bases lining up with TRBD2. After removal of 0 bases from V and 4 bases from J, the junction contained 5 bases not matched to a gene. There are 15 residues in the CDR3. Germline values: CDR1 SGHAT, CDR2 FQNNGV. The DNA of the CDR3 is TGTGCCAGCAGCTTAGAGCGGGGGGTGGTGTACGAGCAGTACTTC. Amino acid sequence: CASSLERGVVYEQYF.

CDR3 in amino acids: CAISEDLGGRSKGIQYF. The CDR3 DNA sequence: TGTGCCATCAGTGAGGATTTGGGCGGGAGGAGTAAAGGCATTCAGTACTTC. This chain uses TRBV10-3 with TRBJ2-4, with 8 bases lining up with TRBD2. This CDR3 spans 17 amino acids. V dropped 2 bases and J dropped 9; count of bases not matched to a gene: 15. Germline V lookup: CDR1 ENHRY, CDR2 SYGVKD.

This clone was detected once. V usage is TRBV9 and J usage is TRBJ1-3, with D perhaps TRBD1 (6 bases). V lost 6 bases and J lost 0, with 13 bases in between. The CDR3 is 15 amino acids. CDR1 and CDR2 (germline): SGDLS, YYNGEE. This CDR3 reads CASNSHRDSGNTIYF. The CDR3, as DNA: TGTGCCAGCAATAGTCACAGGGACTCTGGAAACACCATATATTTT.

The V call is TRBV20-1, the J call TRBJ1-4; D ambiguous. V gave up 5 bases and J gave up 4 bases, with 2 bases separating them. CDR3 length equals 10 residues. The germline V gene encodes CDR1 DFQATT and CDR2 SNEGSKA (reference sequence). This CDR3 reads CSAYNEKLFF. The CDR3 nucleotides read TGCAGTGCTTATAATGAAAAACTGTTTTTT.

The V gene is TRBV19, the J gene TRBJ2-1; D unresolved. CDR1 is LNHDA and CDR2 is SQIVND in the germline V gene (reference sequence). V gave up 4 bases and J gave up 3 bases, with 19 bases separating them. The CDR3 extends over 17 amino acids. The DNA for the CDR3 is TGTGCCAGTAGTAGGGCCACCCGCGTCCTCAGCTACAATGAGCAGTTCTTC. It translates to CASSRATRVLSYNEQFF.

The V gene is TRBV9, the J gene TRBJ1-2; the D is unclear. Trimming removed 5 bases from V and 4 bases from J, with 9 bases in between. CDR3 length: 12 amino acids. In germline, CDR1 is SGDLS, CDR2 YYNGEE. The CDR3 here is CASRATFYGYTF. CDR3 DNA: TGTGCCAGCAGGGCAACATTCTATGGCTACACCTTC.

The chain joins TRBV13 to TRBJ2-5; D may be TRBD1 (5 bases). This CDR3 has 16 amino acids. The germline V gene has CDR1 PRHDT and CDR2 FYEKMQ (reference sequence). Deletions cut 0 bases from V and 2 bases from J, with 13 bases between. Written as DNA, the CDR3 is TGTGCCAGCAGCTTAGGCTGGGGCCTCGGGCAAGAGACCCAGTACTTC. The encoded protein is CASSLGWGLGQETQYF. The full variable domain, in which reference TRBV13 and TRBJ2-5 provide the parts outside the CDR3, is AAGVIQSPRHLIKEKRETATLKCYPIPRHDTVYWYQQGPGQDPQFLISFYEKMQSDKGSIPDRFSAQQFSDYHSELNMSSLELGDSALYFCASSLGWGLGQETQYFGPGTRLLVL.

The chain has TRBV5-1 and TRBJ2-5; possibly TRBD1 for D (7 bases). CDR1 is SGHRS, CDR2 YFSETQ, per germline. This CDR3 spans 14 amino acids. With 2 bases removed from V and 5 bases from J, the gap between germline ends came to 13 bases. This CDR3 is CASSFGGGLETQYF. The CDR3 nucleotides are TGCGCCAGCAGCTTCGGAGGGGGCTTGGAGACCCAGTACTTC. The whole variable domain, remainder taken from reference TRBV5-1 and TRBJ2-5, is KAGVTQTPRYLIKTRGQQVTLSCSPISGHRSVSWYQQTPGQGLQFLFEYFSETQRNKGNFPGRFSGRQFSNSRSEMNVSTLELGDSALYLCASSFGGGLETQYFGPGTRLLVL.

This rearrangement joins TRBV9 to TRBJ1-2; maybe TRBD1 (5 bases). Germline assignment: CDR1 SGDLS and CDR2 YYNGEE. Trimming cost V 4 bases and J 4 bases, with 11 bases left between them. The CDR3 is 13 residues long. DNA of the CDR3: TGTGCCAGCAGCCCGGACATCCGCTATGGCTACACCTTC. It is translated as CASSPDIRYGYTF.

The chain carries TRBV5-8 and TRBJ2-1, with D perhaps matching TRBD2 (5 bases). Trimming took off 10 bases at V and 2 bases at J, with 19 bases between the two ends. The CDR3 runs to 15 residues. Germline V gene data show CDR1 as SGHTS and CDR2 as YDEGEE. The CDR3 here is CACTEWERTYNEQFF. DNA of the CDR3: TGTGCCTGCACAGAGTGGGAGCGGACCTACAATGAGCAGTTCTTC.

This clone was counted between two and nine times. The chain employs TRBV5-1 and TRBJ1-5, with 7 bases aligning to TRBD1. Germline V gene sequence: CDR1 SGHRS, CDR2 YFSETQ. Unmatched junction bases numbered 4, after V lost 4 bases and J lost 3 bases. There are 14 residues in the CDR3. The CDR3 region has the DNA TGCGCCAGCAGCCCGGACAGGTTCAATCAGCCCCAGCATTTT. Encoded protein: CASSPDRFNQPQHF.

The chain employs TRBV7-8 and TRBJ2-7, with TRBD1 matching 9 bases. CDR1 and CDR2 (germline): SGHVS, FQNEAQ. Trimming took 6 bases from V and 3 from J; bases not matched to a gene: 9. The CDR3 covers 15 residues. The CDR3 here is CASRPTGGGVYEQYF. DNA for the CDR3: TGTGCCAGCAGGCCGACAGGGGGAGGGGTCTACGAGCAGTACTTC.

The chain couples TRBV19 to TRBJ1-5, with TRBD1 matching over 11 bases. Germline assignment: CDR1 LNHDA and CDR2 SQIVND (reference sequence). V was pared by 3 bases and J by 7 bases, with 11 bases of the junction left unmatched. The CDR3 totals 17 residues. The CDR3 DNA follows: TGTGCCAGTAGTATCCCGATCGGACAGGGGGCTTGGCAGCCCCAGCATTTT. This codes for CASSIPIGQGAWQPQHF.

The sample holds a few counts of this clone. The V gene is TRBV29-1, the J gene TRBJ1-2; 9 nucleotides agree with TRBD1. V gave up 1 base and J gave up 5 bases; unmatched junction bases: 8. This CDR3 contains 15 residues. CDR1 is SQVTM and CDR2 is ANQGSEA in the germline V gene. CDR3 residues: CSVEGAGTGLYGYTF. The CDR3, as DNA: TGCAGCGTTGAAGGTGCGGGGACAGGGCTATATGGCTACACCTTC.

The gene calls are TRBV7-2 and TRBJ2-1, with 7 bases aligning to TRBD1. Trimming took 3 bases from V and 2 from J; bases not matched to a gene: 13. This CDR3 region has 18 residues. From germline, CDR1 is SGHTA and CDR2 FQGNSA. CDR3 sequence reads: CASSFRTGQDGTYNEQFF. Here the CDR3 DNA reads TGTGCCAGCAGCTTTCGGACAGGACAAGACGGGACCTACAATGAGCAGTTCTTC.

The V gene is TRBV19, the J gene TRBJ2-4; 7 bases fit TRBD2. This CDR3 has 14 residues. V shed 0 bases, J shed 15 bases, and the junction held 11 bases outside the gene matches. The V gene's germline CDR1 is LNHDA and CDR2 SQIVND (reference sequence). The CDR3 region has the DNA TGTGCCAGTAGTATAGATCGGGGGAGGGCCAATCTGTACTTC. Amino acid sequence: CASSIDRGRANLYF. The whole variable domain, remainder taken from reference TRBV19 and TRBJ2-4, is DGGITQSPKYLFRKEGQNVTLSCEQNLNHDAMYWYRQDPGQGLRLIYYSQIVNDFQKGDIAEGYSVSREKKESFPLTVTSAQKNPTAFYLCASSIDRGRANLYFGAGTRLSVL.

In its sample, this clone was seen a few times. V is TRBV6-4 and J is TRBJ2-1; weak D call: TRBD1 (7 bases). This CDR3 comprises 16 residues. The V end was cut by 0 bases, the J end by 2 bases, with 11 bases between. CDR1 and CDR2 from the germline V gene are MRHNA and SNTAGT. CDR3 loop: CASSDSGRGAYNEQFF. The DNA of the CDR3 is TGTGCCAGCAGTGACTCTGGCAGGGGGGCCTACAATGAGCAGTTCTTC.